These 3 T cell receptor beta chains came from one sample sequenced in a study of control samples from healthy donors and cancer patients. Sequenced by immunoSEQ multiplex PCR; TCRdb stores in-frame clones only, minus some. The table lists about 97,000 clones, around 89% of them singletons. Sequencing used blood. These receptors originate from a man in his thirties or forties in good health.

CDR3 nucleotides: TGTGCCAGCAGATACGCGGGAGTCGGCACAGATACGCAGTATTTT. It encodes CASRYAGVGTDTQYF. The chain employs TRBV6-2 or TRBV6-3 and TRBJ2-3; 7 nucleotides agree with TRBD2. The CDR3 runs to 15 residues. J lost 1 base, V lost 6 bases, and 7 bases had no gene match. Germline loops: CDR1 MNHEY, CDR2 SVGEGT.

The V gene is TRBV6-2 or TRBV6-3, the J gene TRBJ2-4; 11 bases agree with TRBD1. Unmatched junction bases numbered 5, after V lost 4 bases and J lost 9 bases. Looked up from germline, CDR1 is MNHEY and CDR2 is SVGEGT. The length of the CDR3 is 14 residues. This CDR3 is CASSSPGQGGIQYF. In DNA, the CDR3 is TGTGCCAGCAGTTCGCCGGGACAGGGGGGCATTCAGTACTTC.

The CDR3 loop reads CASTPASGSGGKNIQYF. CDR3 sequence (DNA): TGTGCCAGCACCCCAGCGAGCGGGTCCGGAGGCAAAAACATTCAGTACTTC. The J gene is TRBJ2-4, the V gene TRBV6-4; the D gene is possibly TRBD2 (6 bases). V lost 7 bases, J lost 3 bases, and 22 bases lay in between. Germline assignment: CDR1 MRHNA and CDR2 SNTAGT. The CDR3 is 17 amino acids.